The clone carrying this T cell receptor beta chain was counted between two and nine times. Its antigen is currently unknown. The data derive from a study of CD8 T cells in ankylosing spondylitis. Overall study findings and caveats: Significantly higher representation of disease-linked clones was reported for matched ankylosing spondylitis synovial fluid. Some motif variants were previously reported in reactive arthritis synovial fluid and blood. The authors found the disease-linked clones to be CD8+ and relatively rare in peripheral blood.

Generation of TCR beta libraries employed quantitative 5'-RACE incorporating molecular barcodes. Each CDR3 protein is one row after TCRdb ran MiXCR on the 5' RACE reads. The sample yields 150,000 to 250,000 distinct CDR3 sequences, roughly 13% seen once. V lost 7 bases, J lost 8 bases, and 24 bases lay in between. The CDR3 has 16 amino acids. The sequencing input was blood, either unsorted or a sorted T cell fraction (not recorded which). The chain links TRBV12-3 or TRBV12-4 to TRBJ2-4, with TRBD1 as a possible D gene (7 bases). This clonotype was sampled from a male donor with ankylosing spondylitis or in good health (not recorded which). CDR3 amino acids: CASTGEGARTIDIQYF. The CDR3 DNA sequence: TGTGCCAGCACTGGTGAGGGGGCGAGGACTATAGACATTCAGTACTTC.